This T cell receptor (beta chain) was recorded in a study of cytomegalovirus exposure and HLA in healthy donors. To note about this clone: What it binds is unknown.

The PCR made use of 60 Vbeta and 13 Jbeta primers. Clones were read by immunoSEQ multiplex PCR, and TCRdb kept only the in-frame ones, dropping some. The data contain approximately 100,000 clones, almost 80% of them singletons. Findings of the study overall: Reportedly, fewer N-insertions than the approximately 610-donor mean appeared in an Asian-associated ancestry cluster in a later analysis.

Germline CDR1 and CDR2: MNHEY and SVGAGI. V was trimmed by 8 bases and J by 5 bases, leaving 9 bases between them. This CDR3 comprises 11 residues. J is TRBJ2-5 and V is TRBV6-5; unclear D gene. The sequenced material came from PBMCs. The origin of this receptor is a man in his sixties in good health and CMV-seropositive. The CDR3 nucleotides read TGTGCCAGCGGAGTTAGCGAGACCCAGTACTTC. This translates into CASGVSETQYF.